A selection of T cell receptor beta chains follows, all from one sample in a study of shared clonotypes between healthy human individuals. Repertoires were generated with immunoSEQ multiplex PCR, while TCRdb's copy carries only in-frame clones and drops some. Of about 1.1 million clones in the sample, 60% to 85% were seen once. The sequenced material came from memory CD4+ T cells from PBMCs. These receptors all come from a man between 18 and 35 years old in good health. Some clones in this sample may be carry-over from other donors' samples. The CDR3 runs from the conserved cysteine through the conserved F or W. The D gene is left open where the match is weak. Only part of the rows carry a size: once, few, many, or a class if the clone is expanded.

TRBJ1-2,.,TRBV5-6,.,TGTGCCAGCAGCCTCAGCGGGACGGATTATGGCTACACCTTC,CASSLSGTDYGYTF
TRBJ2-1,.,TRBV7-2,TRBD2,TGTGCCAGCAGCGTGGGACTAGCGGGAGCCAATGAGCAGTTCTTC,CASSVGLAGANEQFF
TRBJ2-7,.,TRBV6-5,TRBD1,TGTGCCAGCAGTACCAGGGGGTCCTACGAGCAGTACTTC,CASSTRGSYEQYF
TRBJ1-1,.,TRBV19,.,TGTGCCAGTAGTCCATGGGCCCTGTCCCCCACTGAAGCTTTCTTT,CASSPWALSPTEAFF
TRBJ1-5,.,TRBV2,.,TGTGCCAGCAGTGAAATGGGCAGGGACAATCAGCCCCAGCATTTT,CASSEMGRDNQPQHF
TRBJ2-2,.,TRBV28,.,TGTGCCAGCAGTCTATCCACCGGGGAGCTGTTTTTT,CASSLSTGELFF
TRBJ1-2,few,TRBV28,.,TGTGCCAGCAGTTTATGGAACAAGTCGTATGGCTACACCTTC,CASSLWNKSYGYTF
TRBJ2-5,.,TRBV2,.,TGTGCCAGCAGTGAAGACTACCAAGAGACCCAGTACTTC,CASSEDYQETQYF
TRBJ1-3,.,TRBV6-6,.,TGTGCCAGCAGTCCAATTTTTGGAAACACCATATATTTT,CASSPIFGNTIYF
TRBJ1-2,.,TRBV7-9,.,TGTGCCAGCAGCAGGGACGGCTATGGCTACACCTTC,CASSRDGYGYTF
TRBJ2-7,.,TRBV25-1,.,TGTGCCAGTGAGGGGACTGGACAGGCCTTATACGAGCAGTACTTC,CASEGTGQALYEQYF
TRBJ1-1,.,TRBV7-3,TRBD1,TGTGCCAGCAGCACGTACAGGGGGACTGAAGCTTTCTTT,CASSTYRGTEAFF
TRBJ1-1,.,TRBV28,TRBD1,TGTGCCAGCAGTTTATCGGGGGGCAGGGGGGCTTTCTTT,CASSLSGGRGAFF
TRBJ2-5,.,TRBV10-3,.,TGTGCCATCAGTGATCTCCGGGTCGGGGGCCAGAAAGAGACCCAGTACTTC,CAISDLRVGGQKETQYF
TRBJ2-5,.,TRBV15,.,TGTGCCACCAGCAGAGGCGGGGTCCAAGAGACCCAGTACTTC,CATSRGGVQETQYF
TRBJ1-2,.,TRBV7-2,.,TGTGCCAGCAGCTTAGTTACCGGGGGCCGTGGCTACACCTTC,CASSLVTGGRGYTF
TRBJ2-2,few,TRBV4-1,.,TGCGCCAGCAGCCGTCAGTCCGGAACCACCGGGGAGCTGTTTTTT,CASSRQSGTTGELFF
TRBJ2-5,.,TRBV5-1,.,TGCGCCAGCAGCCCGAGACAGGCCGGAGTGGAGACCCAGTACTTC,CASSPRQAGVETQYF
TRBJ2-7,.,TRBV7-8,TRBD1,TGTGCCAGCAGCTTAGCGGTGGGACAGAGGGCCTACGAGCAGTACTTC,CASSLAVGQRAYEQYF
TRBJ2-7,.,TRBV5-1,.,TGCGCCAGCAGCTCGGGGGGAGGACAGCTCGCTGCGCAGTACTTC,CASSSGGGQLAAQYF
TRBJ2-7,.,TRBV15,.,TGTGCCACCCGACAGGAACAATCCTCCTACGAGCAGTACTTC,CATRQEQSSYEQYF
TRBJ2-7,.,TRBV7-9,.,TGTGCCAGCAGCTTATTGGGGATTGATGTGGGCTCCGAGCAGTACTTC,CASSLLGIDVGSEQYF
TRBJ2-3,.,TRBV5-4,TRBD2,TGTGCCAGCAGCATTAGCGGGAGTCGGGCAGATACGCAGTATTTT,CASSISGSRADTQYF
TRBJ2-7,.,TRBV7-2,.,TGTGCCAGCAGCTTACGCCAATTCGGCTACGAGCAGTACTTC,CASSLRQFGYEQYF
TRBJ1-3,.,TRBV5-4,TRBD1,TGTGCCAGCAGCCCGGGACAGCGATCTGGAAACACCATATATTTT,CASSPGQRSGNTIYF
TRBJ1-1,.,TRBV4-3,TRBD1,TGCGCCAGCAGCTTCCGTACGACAGGGTCCACTGAAGCTTTCTTT,CASSFRTTGSTEAFF
TRBJ2-7,.,TRBV19,.,TGTGCCAGTAGCCGTGGGAAGGGGGCCTACGAGCAGTACTTC,CASSRGKGAYEQYF